These T cell receptor beta chains were read from a single sample in a study of blood T cell repertoires in COVID-19. The method was immunoSEQ multiplex PCR; TCRdb's version includes in-frame clones alone and lacks a portion of them. The profile shows a few hundred thousand clones, around nine tenths of them singletons. What was sequenced was peripheral blood. These receptor sequences come from a woman aged 25 to 45 with COVID-19, enrolled during active disease. The CDR3 runs from the conserved cysteine through the conserved F or W. A D gene is named only where the DNA matches it firmly. A clone size is listed for some rows: how often the clone was seen (once, few, many), or a class if it is expanded.

J,size,D,length,V,CDR3,DNA
TRBJ2-1,-,TRBD1,16,TRBV24-1,CATSDSGTGVRGEQFF,TGTGCCACCAGTGACTCCGGGACAGGGGTTCGGGGGGAGCAGTTCTTC
TRBJ1-2,-,-,10,TRBV28,CASRLRFYTF,TGTGCCAGCAGATTGAGGTTTTACACCTTC
TRBJ2-3,-,TRBD1,13,TRBV28,CASSLTGQGQQYF,TGTGCCAGCAGTTTAACGGGACAGGGGCAGCAGTATTTT
TRBJ1-2,-,TRBD1,15,TRBV7-2,CASSLGGTGSYGYTF,TGTGCCAGCAGCTTAGGAGGGACAGGGAGCTATGGCTACACCTTC
TRBJ2-7,-,-,18,TRBV4-3,CASSQDEKWSALPYEQYF,TGCGCCAGCAGCCAAGACGAGAAGTGGTCAGCACTACCCTACGAGCAGTACTTC
TRBJ2-7,-,-,12,TRBV28,CASSSRRNEQYF,TGTGCCAGCAGCTCCCGGAGGAACGAGCAGTACTTC
TRBJ1-2,-,TRBD1,15,TRBV28,CASSLGLGQGYGYTF,TGTGCCAGCAGTTTAGGATTGGGACAGGGGTATGGCTACACCTTC
TRBJ2-3,-,TRBD1,16,TRBV24-1,CATSDWGTGDTDTQYF,TGTGCCACCAGTGATTGGGGGACAGGGGACACAGATACGCAGTATTTT
TRBJ2-5,once,-,16,TRBV24-1,CATSDQGGAHQETQYF,TGTGCCACCAGTGATCAAGGAGGGGCTCACCAAGAGACCCAGTACTTC
TRBJ2-1,-,-,14,TRBV5-1,CASSASYYNNEQFF,TGCGCCAGCAGCGCTTCCTACTATAACAATGAGCAGTTCTTC
TRBJ2-4,-,TRBD2,13,TRBV27,CASSTSGRDIQYF,TGTGCCAGCAGTACTAGCGGGAGAGACATTCAGTACTTC
TRBJ1-1,-,-,14,TRBV30,CAWTDRVGGNQAFF,TGTGCCTGGACCGACCGGGTAGGAGGGAACCAAGCTTTCTTT
TRBJ1-4,once,-,14,TRBV28,CASSFTGPGEKLFF,TGTGCCAGCAGTTTTACGGGTCCCGGGGAAAAACTGTTTTTT
TRBJ2-5,once,TRBD1,14,TRBV2,CASGGDRGGETQYF,TGTGCCAGCGGGGGGGACAGGGGCGGCGAGACCCAGTACTTC
TRBJ1-5,-,TRBD1,13,TRBV7-9,CASSEGAGQPQHF,TGTGCCAGCAGCGAGGGGGCTGGTCAGCCCCAGCATTTT
TRBJ1-6,-,TRBD1,15,TRBV7-2,CASSLRDRGNSPLHF,TGTGCCAGCAGCTTAAGGGACAGGGGTAATTCACCCCTCCACTTT
TRBJ2-7,-,-,15,TRBV3-1/TRBV3-2,CASSHDGISSYEQYF,TGTGCCAGCAGCCACGACGGGATAAGCTCCTACGAGCAGTACTTC
TRBJ2-5,-,-,14,TRBV5-4,CASSRDYIQETQYF,TGTGCCAGCAGCAGAGACTACATCCAAGAGACCCAGTACTTC
TRBJ2-2,-,TRBD1,13,TRBV9,CASSPTGTGELFF,TGTGCCAGCAGCCCGACAGGGACCGGGGAGCTGTTTTTT
TRBJ2-7,once,TRBD2,15,TRBV5-1,CASSFAAGDSYEQYF,TGCGCCAGCAGCTTCGCAGCGGGAGACTCCTACGAGCAGTACTTC
TRBJ2-1,-,TRBD1,15,TRBV28,CAITSGTGGYNEQFF,TGTGCCATTACGTCCGGGACAGGGGGGTACAATGAGCAGTTCTTC
TRBJ1-3,-,-,15,TRBV1,CTSSPWDSSGNTIYF,TGCACCAGCAGCCCCTGGGACAGCTCTGGAAACACCATATATTTT
TRBJ2-7,-,TRBD2,15,TRBV5-6,CASSPQVAGGYEQYF,TGTGCCAGCAGCCCCCAAGTAGCGGGAGGTTACGAGCAGTACTTC
TRBJ1-2,-,-,14,TRBV14,CASSPVGQFYGYTF,TGTGCCAGCAGCCCCGTAGGACAGTTTTATGGCTACACCTTC
TRBJ2-5,-,TRBD2,17,TRBV10-2,CASSAFRLAGVEETQYF,TGCGCCAGCAGTGCTTTCCGACTAGCGGGAGTGGAGGAGACCCAGTACTTC
TRBJ2-3,-,TRBD2,14,TRBV19,CAVRGLAGVLTQYF,TGTGCCGTGCGGGGACTAGCGGGAGTACTGACGCAGTATTTT
TRBJ2-5,once,TRBD2,16,TRBV7-8,CASSRGGRVYQETQYF,TGTGCCAGCAGCCGGGGGGGACGGGTGTACCAAGAGACCCAGTACTTC
TRBJ1-4,-,TRBD1,18,TRBV5-6,CASSYGTGYGEGPEKLFF,TGTGCCAGCAGCTATGGGACAGGTTACGGCGAGGGTCCTGAAAAACTGTTTTTT
TRBJ2-7,-,-,19,TRBV2,CASGDRGSASGRISYEQYF,TGTGCCAGCGGGGACAGGGGTTCGGCTAGCGGGAGAATCTCCTACGAGCAGTACTTC
TRBJ1-2,-,-,13,TRBV27,CASALGRGMRYTF,TGTGCCAGCGCCCTGGGCAGGGGCATGCGCTACACCTTC
TRBJ2-7,few,-,13,TRBV5-8,CASSHSDSYEQYF,TGTGCCAGCAGCCATTCAGACTCCTACGAGCAGTACTTC
TRBJ2-1,-,-,16,TRBV6-5,CASSYSVADRSNEQFF,TGTGCCAGCAGTTACTCGGTGGCTGACAGGTCTAATGAGCAGTTCTTC
TRBJ1-1,-,-,14,TRBV30,CAWRGPDRNTEAFF,TGTGCCTGGAGGGGCCCGGACAGGAACACTGAAGCTTTCTTT
TRBJ2-1,-,TRBD2,16,TRBV7-9,CASSGTKRERYNEQFF,TGTGCCAGCAGCGGCACCAAGCGGGAGCGGTACAATGAGCAGTTCTTC
TRBJ2-5,-,-,15,TRBV2,CASRSLRRTQETQYF,TGTGCCAGCAGGTCCTTGAGGAGGACCCAAGAGACCCAGTACTTC
TRBJ2-7,-,-,13,TRBV7-2,CASSPNLWYEQYF,TGTGCCAGCAGCCCAAACTTATGGTACGAGCAGTACTTC
TRBJ1-2,once,-,11,TRBV27,CASNGVGGYTF,TGTGCCAGCAATGGAGTCGGTGGCTACACCTTC
TRBJ2-3,once,-,15,TRBV10-1,CASSEQISSTDTQYF,TGCGCCAGCAGTGAACAGATTTCTAGCACAGATACGCAGTATTTT
TRBJ1-1,-,-,15,TRBV2,CASSEISSLNTEAFF,TGTGCCAGCAGTGAAATTTCGTCCCTGAACACTGAAGCTTTCTTT
TRBJ1-3,-,TRBD1,12,TRBV6-5,CASRQGANTIYF,TGTGCCAGCCGACAGGGGGCAAACACCATATATTTT
TRBJ1-5,-,-,17,TRBV24-1,CATSPQAVAVRNQPQHF,TGTGCCACCAGCCCCCAAGCGGTGGCTGTCCGCAATCAGCCCCAGCATTTT
TRBJ2-7,-,TRBD1,15,TRBV5-4,CASSRRQGTTYEQYF,TGTGCCAGCAGCAGGAGACAGGGAACCACCTACGAGCAGTACTTC
TRBJ2-1,-,TRBD2,15,TRBV6-5,CASRNPLALATEQFF,TGTGCCAGCAGAAACCCCCTCGCACTAGCGACCGAGCAGTTCTTC
TRBJ1-5,-,-,14,TRBV19,CASSLRDNDQPQHF,TGTGCCAGTAGTCTCCGGGACAATGATCAGCCCCAGCATTTT
TRBJ2-7,-,-,14,TRBV7-9,CASSPRGTLIEQYF,TGTGCCAGCAGCCCTCGGGGGACGTTGATAGAGCAGTACTTC
TRBJ2-7,-,-,12,TRBV13,CASSSGGYEQYF,TGTGCCAGCAGCTCCGGGGGTTACGAGCAGTACTTC